The rows below give T cell receptor beta chains drawn from one sample of a study of ipilimumab plus nivolumab after autologous stem cell transplantation. Sequencing was performed with immunoSEQ multiplex PCR; in TCRdb, only in-frame clones are kept and a portion is missing. Here the sample spans roughly 40,000 clones, 85% to 95% being singletons. The sequenced sample was PBMCs, obtained in a trial of ipilimumab plus nivolumab as post-transplant consolidation. The receptors come from a male donor with multiple myeloma. CDR3s include the opening cysteine and the closing phenylalanine or tryptophan. A D gene is named only where the DNA matches it firmly. Clone size is given for some rows only: seen once, a few or many times, or a class if the clone is expanded.

TRBV29-1	few	NA	TRBJ2-1	CSATSGPEQFF	TGCAGCGCCACCAGCGGCCCTGAGCAGTTCTTC
TRBV19	NA	NA	TRBJ1-4	CASSKGGRGYEKLFF	TGTGCCAGTAGCAAAGGGGGTAGAGGTTATGAAAAACTGTTTTTT
TRBV5-1	NA	NA	TRBJ1-1	CASSLSAGIGNTEAFF	TGCGCCAGCAGCTTGTCGGCAGGGATAGGGAACACTGAAGCTTTCTTT
TRBV4-3	NA	NA	TRBJ1-4	CASSRNRAVEKLFF	TGCGCCAGCAGCCGTAACAGGGCGGTGGAAAAACTGTTTTTT
TRBV7-6	few	NA	TRBJ2-4	CASSLLDGIQYF	TGTGCCAGCAGCCTACTAGACGGCATTCAGTACTTC
TRBV19	NA	NA	TRBJ2-7	CASSLGTLYEQYF	TGTGCCAGTAGCCTGGGGACACTGTACGAGCAGTACTTC
TRBV6-5	NA	NA	TRBJ2-5	CASSPPGTRGETQYF	TGTGCCAGCAGTCCGCCCGGGACCAGGGGCGAGACCCAGTACTTC
TRBV7-8	NA	NA	TRBJ1-2	CASSLAGQGRNGYTF	TGTGCCAGCAGCTTAGCAGGGCAGGGAAGAAATGGCTACACCTTC
TRBV5-4	NA	TRBD1	TRBJ1-3	CASRPNRGRSGNTIYF	TGTGCCAGCAGACCTAACAGGGGAAGGTCTGGAAACACCATATATTTT
TRBV28	few	NA	TRBJ1-1	CASSLAATNTEAFF	TGTGCCAGCAGCCTCGCAGCCACGAACACTGAAGCTTTCTTT
TRBV5-8	NA	NA	TRBJ2-3	CASSERRESTDTQYF	TGTGCCAGCAGCGAGCGGCGGGAAAGCACAGATACGCAGTATTTT
TRBV9	NA	NA	TRBJ2-3	CASSVGRAADTQYF	TGTGCCAGCAGCGTAGGGCGGGCGGCAGATACGCAGTATTTT
TRBV7-2	few	NA	TRBJ1-6	CASSLAGGRGSPLHF	TGTGCCAGCAGCTTAGCGGGGGGCAGAGGGTCACCCCTCCACTTT
TRBV11-2	once	NA	TRBJ2-2	CASSFKVNTGELFF	TGTGCCAGCAGCTTCAAAGTTAACACCGGGGAGCTGTTTTTT
TRBV5-6	NA	NA	TRBJ1-2	CASSSGVGYTF	TGTGCCAGCAGCTCGGGGGTGGGCTACACCTTC
TRBV9	NA	NA	TRBJ2-2	CASSIDRSLNTGELFF	TGTGCCAGCAGCATCGACAGGTCCCTTAACACCGGGGAGCTGTTTTTT
TRBV5-1	NA	TRBD1	TRBJ2-7	CASSLGGQEGYEQYF	TGCGCCAGCAGCTTGGGGGGACAGGAAGGCTACGAGCAGTACTTC
TRBV4-2	few	NA	TRBJ1-5	CASSQAQAGRQPQHF	TGTGCCAGCAGCCAAGCTCAGGCGGGAAGACAGCCCCAGCATTTT
TRBV7-9	NA	TRBD2	TRBJ2-5	CASSWGLAGVGETQYF	TGTGCCAGCAGCTGGGGGCTAGCGGGAGTAGGAGAGACCCAGTACTTC
TRBV4-3	NA	NA	TRBJ2-1	CASSHAIYNEQFF	TGCGCCAGCAGCCACGCTATCTACAATGAGCAGTTCTTC
TRBV19	NA	NA	TRBJ2-5	CASSISGVETQYF	TGTGCCAGTAGTATCTCGGGGGTGGAGACCCAGTACTTC
TRBV7-2	NA	TRBD2	TRBJ2-2	CASSLARLAGYTGELFF	TGTGCCAGCAGCTTAGCGCGACTAGCGGGATACACCGGGGAGCTGTTTTTT
TRBV28	NA	NA	TRBJ2-2	CASSLSGRGNTGELFF	TGTGCCAGCAGTTTATCTGGCAGGGGCAACACCGGGGAGCTGTTTTTT
TRBV7-9	NA	NA	TRBJ2-1	CASSPRWRLARGNEQFF	TGTGCCAGCAGCCCTAGATGGAGGCTAGCGAGAGGGAATGAGCAGTTCTTC
TRBV19	NA	NA	TRBJ1-2	CASSMVLGENYGYTF	TGTGCCAGTAGTATGGTTCTAGGGGAAAACTATGGCTACACCTTC
TRBV7-2	NA	NA	TRBJ2-7	CASSLASLYEQYF	TGTGCCAGCAGCTTAGCTAGCCTCTACGAGCAGTACTTC
TRBV4-3	NA	TRBD1	TRBJ1-2	CASSQEGTGTYGYTF	TGCGCCAGCAGCCAAGAAGGGACAGGGACCTATGGCTACACCTTC
TRBV5-6	NA	TRBD1	TRBJ2-2	CASSWDRATGELFF	TGTGCCAGCAGCTGGGACAGGGCAACCGGGGAGCTGTTTTTT